This entry describes one T cell receptor (beta chain). Authors' processing steps: It was from reference gene primer amplification that nucleated cell counts were estimated. Assay used: immunoSEQ multiplex PCR; TCRdb lists only in-frame clones, some missing. The DNA was the basis for D and trimming; V, J and clone size are from that table. The profile shows about 270,000 clones, 88% of them singletons. The data were obtained in a study of blood T cell repertoires in COVID-19. Overall study context: In each case, the material was cDNA or gDNA derived from T cells, B-cell-depleted T cells, or PBMCs.

The V and J ends lost 4 bases and 4 bases respectively, with 10 bases between them. There are 13 residues in the CDR3. Germline CDR1 is MDHEN and CDR2 is SYDVKM. Cohorts were based on clinical histories the participants reported. The chain has TRBV28 and TRBJ1-2, with D possibly being TRBD1 (6 bases). The sample comprised PBMCs or T cells enriched from blood (not recorded which). The sequence derives from a woman aged 55-69 years in a cohort exposed to, infected with or recovered from COVID-19 (not recorded which). The CDR3 loop reads CASSSGHTYGYTF. The CDR3 DNA is TGTGCCAGCAGTTCGGGACACACCTATGGCTACACCTTC.